This TCR beta chain was found in a study of identical twins (dated by TCRdb to 2016 to 2017). Concerning the study at large: TCR alpha and beta repertoires from monozygotic twins, unrelated adults of various ages and cord blood were deep-sequenced to test whether fetal clonotypes persist. Replicate twin experiments were performed at different times using different library preparation protocols to rule out contamination. General findings and caveats noted by the study authors: In monozygotic twins, recombination models systematically underestimated out-of-frame TCR alpha sharing, but the models matched the sharing seen between unrelated individuals. Excess twin sharing in beta out-of-frame sequences was weaker because fewer shared sequences lowered the signal-to-noise ratio. Out-of-frame TCR alpha sequences shared between twins showed an excess of low generation-probability sequences compared with coincidental sharing between unrelated individuals. Conclusions relied on cross-sectional statistical analysis, since the same donors could not be followed over many years. Zero-insertion analyses could be partly confounded by invariant T cells such as MAIT and iNKT, although diverse VJ usage argued against such confounding for most clonotypes. Fewer insertions were carried by abundant cord blood beta clonotypes, a similar but weaker trend appeared in young adult naive repertoires, and no such trend appeared in memory repertoires.

Every donor in the study was a healthy Caucasian. The twin cohort consisted of three pairs of female monozygotic twins, all aged roughly 18 to 29 years. Positive isolation kits from Invitrogen were used to isolate the CD4+ and CD8+ T cell populations. From the cysteine up to the phenylalanine, the CDR3 has a length of 15 residues. Here the CDR3 DNA is all that survives: 45 bases in frame from base 1. Trimming leaves V shorter by 5 bases and J shorter by 8 bases, with the junction holding 12 bases beyond the gene matches. Sequences SEHNR (CDR1) and FQNEAQ (CDR2) are obtained from the germline V gene (reference sequence). There are a few counts of this clonotype. The antigen it binds to is not known. No base qualities exist here, and no much larger clone lies one base off it. Receptor amplification or capture employed 5' RACE. The listed sequencing device is Illumina HiSeq 2000. Template switching added a universal primer binding site, and the final cDNA carried a unique molecular identifier that allowed TCR cDNA molecules to be counted accurately. Specific primers in the conserved constant-segment region were used to synthesize first-strand cDNA for TCR alpha and beta chains. To control for contamination, each cDNA library was double barcoded with a SMART-Mk sample barcode plus Illumina barcodes. TruSeq adapter sequences and Illumina sample barcodes were added in two successive PCR steps. The TCR alpha and beta cDNA libraries were sequenced on the Illumina HiSeq platform using custom primers. In the paper's pipeline: Raw reads were processed with MiGEC to extract unique molecular identifiers, and MiXCR was used to determine CDR3 positions. Recombination models were inferred per individual with the repgenHMM and IGoR tools using an EM algorithm. The tcR package in R was used for shared clonotype analysis, with sharing normalized by the product of cloneset sizes. To study raw recombination without the effects of thymic and clonal selection, out-of-frame nonproductive sequences were analyzed. TCRdb redid the processing of the public reads, applying fastp at Q25 and MiXCR, and retained in-frame beta chains. Identical CDR3 proteins give one entry, which carries the most common genes and DNA. The V and J calls come from TCRdb's annotation, not from the publication. This sample gives some 300,000 distinct CDR3 sequences in total; 10% to 15% of them show up just once. Approximately 7.9% of the sample is in the top ten clones.

The sample was also linked to a second study, of yellow fever vaccine responses in identical twins. According to the second study: According to the authors, the vaccine-induced T cell response in identical twins seemed to be partly convergent and partly specific to each individual. Focusing on identical twins, the study followed the T cell clones that responded to the vaccine, and did so with precision.

The specimen sequenced was CD8+ T cells sorted from blood. The TCR sequence derives from a woman aged 18-30 years in good health. This sequence uses TRBV7-9 and TRBJ2-1; TRBD2 lines up with 7 middle nucleotides. Here the CDR3 is given as CASSPQRGPRDEQFF. Here is the DNA: TGTGCCAGCAGCCCTCAGCGGGGCCCGAGGGATGAGCAGTTCTTC.